This T cell receptor beta chain was retrieved from a study of control samples from healthy donors and cancer patients. Assay: immunoSEQ multiplex PCR; the TCRdb copy retains only in-frame clones and omits some. This sample has over 120,000 clones; roughly 94% occur once, and the top ten carry 13% to 15%. The sample comprised PBMCs. The sequence came from a man aged 60-69 years with colorectal cancer.

The CDR3 protein is CASSETGEGYGYTF. The CDR3 nucleotides read TGTGCCAGCTCAGAGACAGGGGAAGGTTATGGCTACACCTTC. V gene TRBV18 combines with J gene TRBJ1-2, with 8 bases that match TRBD1. The CDR3 runs to 14 residues. In germline, CDR1 is KGHSH, CDR2 LQKENI. The ends lost 5 bases at V and 5 bases at J; junction bases unmatched: 7. Using reference TRBV18 and TRBJ1-2 for the parts outside the CDR3, the full variable domain is NAGVMQNPRHLVRRRGQEARLRCSPMKGHSHVYWYRQLPEEGLKFMVYLQKENIIDESGMPKERFSAEFPKEGPSILRIQQVVRGDSAAYFCASSETGEGYGYTFGSGTRLTVV.